This is a list of T cell receptor beta chains from one sample in a study of shared clonotypes between healthy human individuals. The data were produced by immunoSEQ multiplex PCR, yet TCRdb's version contains in-frame clones alone and is incomplete. The sample holds about 460,000 clones, approximately 71% seen once. Sequenced: PBMCs. All receptors come from a woman aged 40 to 55 in good health. Some clones in this sample may be carry-over from other donors' samples. Each CDR3 is given with its conserved first and last residue. The D gene is left open where the match is weak. Not all rows give a size; the values are once, few, many and, for expanded clones, a class.

abundance: NA
j_gene: TRBJ1-2
d_gene: NA
v_gene: TRBV7-9
CDR3aa: CASSLEPPGGYTF
CDR3nt: TGTGCCAGCAGCTTAGAACCCCCTGGTGGCTACACCTTC

abundance: NA
j_gene: TRBJ2-2
d_gene: NA
v_gene: TRBV6-4
CDR3aa: CASSALPLGELFF
CDR3nt: TGTGCCAGCAGTGCACTTCCTCTCGGGGAGCTGTTTTTT

abundance: NA
j_gene: TRBJ1-2
d_gene: NA
v_gene: TRBV28
CDR3aa: CASSPPGVVGYTF
CDR3nt: TGTGCCAGCAGTCCTCCTGGAGTGGTTGGCTACACCTTC

abundance: NA
j_gene: TRBJ2-7
d_gene: TRBD1
v_gene: TRBV5-4
CDR3aa: CASSLAIGTAYEQYF
CDR3nt: TGTGCCAGCAGCTTGGCAATCGGGACAGCCTACGAGCAGTACTTC

abundance: NA
j_gene: TRBJ2-3
d_gene: NA
v_gene: TRBV5-1
CDR3aa: CASSGIGSSTDTQYF
CDR3nt: TGCGCCAGCAGCGGAATCGGGAGTAGCACAGATACGCAGTATTTT

abundance: once
j_gene: TRBJ1-3
d_gene: NA
v_gene: TRBV4-3
CDR3aa: CASSQAPGSLGNTIYF
CDR3nt: TGCGCCAGCAGCCAGGCCCCAGGGTCCCTCGGAAACACCATATATTTT

abundance: NA
j_gene: TRBJ2-5
d_gene: NA
v_gene: TRBV2
CDR3aa: CASSLRVVRGETQYF
CDR3nt: TGTGCCAGCAGTCTCAGGGTAGTCCGAGGAGAGACCCAGTACTTC

abundance: once
j_gene: TRBJ1-1
d_gene: NA
v_gene: TRBV6-1
CDR3aa: CASTGLQAGGTEAFF
CDR3nt: TGTGCCAGCACTGGGTTGCAGGCGGGTGGCACTGAAGCTTTCTTT

abundance: NA
j_gene: TRBJ2-7
d_gene: NA
v_gene: TRBV30
CDR3aa: CAWSVLGAQDEQYF
CDR3nt: TGTGCCTGGAGTGTGTTGGGGGCGCAGGACGAGCAGTACTTC

abundance: NA
j_gene: TRBJ2-1
d_gene: NA
v_gene: TRBV4-1
CDR3aa: CASSDRDGDVDEQFF
CDR3nt: TGCGCCAGCAGCGACCGGGACGGGGACGTGGATGAGCAGTTCTTC

abundance: NA
j_gene: TRBJ1-2
d_gene: NA
v_gene: TRBV28
CDR3aa: CASSPRRNYGYTF
CDR3nt: TGTGCCAGCAGCCCAAGACGTAACTATGGCTACACCTTC

abundance: NA
j_gene: TRBJ2-7
d_gene: NA
v_gene: TRBV7-9
CDR3aa: CASSFSGLSYEQYF
CDR3nt: TGTGCCAGCAGCTTTTCGGGCCTAAGCTACGAGCAGTACTTC

abundance: many
j_gene: TRBJ2-3
d_gene: TRBD2
v_gene: TRBV6-4
CDR3aa: CASSESPAGDPTDTQYF
CDR3nt: TGTGCCAGCAGTGAATCCCCAGCGGGGGATCCCACAGATACGCAGTATTTT

abundance: NA
j_gene: TRBJ1-2
d_gene: NA
v_gene: TRBV5-1
CDR3aa: CASSLETVPTNYGYTF
CDR3nt: TGCGCCAGCAGCTTGGAGACAGTCCCTACTAACTATGGCTACACCTTC

abundance: NA
j_gene: TRBJ2-1
d_gene: TRBD2
v_gene: TRBV30
CDR3aa: CAWGWALYREREASYNEQFF
CDR3nt: TGTGCCTGGGGATGGGCCCTCTATCGGGAGCGGGAGGCCTCCTACAATGAGCAGTTCTTC

abundance: many
j_gene: TRBJ2-5
d_gene: NA
v_gene: TRBV5-4
CDR3aa: CASSPGTHQETQYF
CDR3nt: TGTGCCAGCAGCCCCGGGACACACCAAGAGACCCAGTACTTC

abundance: NA
j_gene: TRBJ2-7
d_gene: TRBD2
v_gene: TRBV18
CDR3aa: CASSPRTSGSYEQYF
CDR3nt: TGTGCCAGCTCACCCAGGACTAGCGGGAGTTACGAGCAGTACTTC

abundance: NA
j_gene: TRBJ2-1
d_gene: NA
v_gene: TRBV29-1
CDR3aa: CSVEGGPHEQFF
CDR3nt: TGCAGCGTTGAAGGCGGACCCCATGAGCAGTTCTTC

abundance: NA
j_gene: TRBJ2-7
d_gene: TRBD2
v_gene: TRBV5-5
CDR3aa: CASGTSGRHEQYF
CDR3nt: TGTGCCAGCGGGACTAGCGGGAGACACGAGCAGTACTTC

abundance: NA
j_gene: TRBJ1-2
d_gene: NA
v_gene: TRBV30
CDR3aa: CAWSVGGYGYTF
CDR3nt: TGTGCCTGGAGTGTGGGGGGGTATGGCTACACCTTC

abundance: NA
j_gene: TRBJ1-4
d_gene: NA
v_gene: TRBV5-1
CDR3aa: CASSLDAGLNEKLFF
CDR3nt: TGCGCCAGCAGCTTGGACGCGGGGCTTAATGAAAAACTGTTTTTT

abundance: NA
j_gene: TRBJ1-2
d_gene: NA
v_gene: TRBV5-4
CDR3aa: CASSLAMEGTNYGYTF
CDR3nt: TGTGCCAGCAGCTTGGCCATGGAGGGAACAAACTATGGCTACACCTTC

abundance: many
j_gene: TRBJ1-1
d_gene: NA
v_gene: TRBV5-1
CDR3aa: CASSPFDPNTEAFF
CDR3nt: TGCGCCAGCAGCCCGTTTGACCCCAACACTGAAGCTTTCTTT

abundance: many
j_gene: TRBJ1-2
d_gene: NA
v_gene: TRBV6-1
CDR3aa: CASSEIGSYGYTF
CDR3nt: TGTGCCAGCAGTGAGATAGGGAGCTATGGCTACACCTTC

abundance: NA
j_gene: TRBJ2-2
d_gene: NA
v_gene: TRBV7-9
CDR3aa: CASSSSDYGELFF
CDR3nt: TGTGCCAGCAGCTCCTCAGATTACGGGGAGCTGTTTTTT

abundance: few
j_gene: TRBJ2-7
d_gene: NA
v_gene: TRBV5-4
CDR3aa: CASSQGGYYEQYF
CDR3nt: TGCGCCAGCAGCCAAGGAGGGTACTACGAGCAGTACTTC

abundance: NA
j_gene: TRBJ2-2
d_gene: NA
v_gene: TRBV19
CDR3aa: CASIGRTNTGELFF
CDR3nt: TGTGCCAGTATCGGACGGACGAACACCGGGGAGCTGTTTTTT

abundance: few
j_gene: TRBJ2-1
d_gene: NA
v_gene: TRBV1
CDR3aa: CTSSQGAYLYNEQFF
CDR3nt: TGCACCAGCAGCCAAGGAGCCTACCTATACAATGAGCAGTTCTTC

abundance: once
j_gene: TRBJ1-5
d_gene: TRBD1
v_gene: TRBV5-1
CDR3aa: CASSLGTGELPQHF
CDR3nt: TGCGCCAGCAGCTTGGGGACAGGGGAACTACCCCAGCATTTT

abundance: NA
j_gene: TRBJ2-7
d_gene: TRBD1
v_gene: TRBV5-6
CDR3aa: CASSFAPGQGYEQYF
CDR3nt: TGTGCCAGCAGCTTTGCTCCGGGACAGGGTTACGAGCAGTACTTC

abundance: NA
j_gene: TRBJ2-3
d_gene: TRBD2
v_gene: TRBV7-3
CDR3aa: CASSPGLAGDTQYF
CDR3nt: TGTGCCAGCAGCCCGGGACTAGCGGGAGATACGCAGTATTTT

abundance: NA
j_gene: TRBJ2-7
d_gene: TRBD1
v_gene: TRBV7-9
CDR3aa: CASREGQGPYEQYF
CDR3nt: TGTGCCAGCAGGGAGGGACAGGGGCCCTACGAGCAGTACTTC

abundance: once
j_gene: TRBJ1-1
d_gene: NA
v_gene: TRBV29-1
CDR3aa: CSGARVLDTEAFF
CDR3nt: TGCAGCGGGGCCAGGGTGTTAGACACTGAAGCTTTCTTT

abundance: NA
j_gene: TRBJ2-7
d_gene: NA
v_gene: TRBV4-1
CDR3aa: CASSLGPAGSYEQYF
CDR3nt: TGCGCCAGCAGCCTCGGACCGGCCGGATCCTACGAGCAGTACTTC

abundance: NA
j_gene: TRBJ1-2
d_gene: TRBD1
v_gene: TRBV28
CDR3aa: CASSPFDRVGHGYTF
CDR3nt: TGTGCCAGCAGCCCGTTTGACAGGGTCGGACATGGCTACACCTTC

abundance: few
j_gene: TRBJ2-2
d_gene: NA
v_gene: TRBV11-2
CDR3aa: CASSSENTGELFF
CDR3nt: TGTGCCAGCAGCTCAGAGAACACCGGGGAGCTGTTTTTT

abundance: NA
j_gene: TRBJ1-2
d_gene: NA
v_gene: TRBV7-9
CDR3aa: CASSLAGYGYTF
CDR3nt: TGTGCCAGCAGCTTGGCAGGCTATGGCTACACCTTC

abundance: few
j_gene: TRBJ2-3
d_gene: TRBD1
v_gene: TRBV27
CDR3aa: CASSLTGGIDTQYF
CDR3nt: TGTGCCAGCAGCCTGACAGGGGGCATTGATACGCAGTATTTT

abundance: NA
j_gene: TRBJ1-2
d_gene: NA
v_gene: TRBV18
CDR3aa: CASSPSENVYGYTF
CDR3nt: TGTGCCAGCTCTCCGTCAGAGAACGTCTATGGCTACACCTTC

abundance: NA
j_gene: TRBJ2-2
d_gene: NA
v_gene: TRBV27
CDR3aa: CASSERGTGELFF
CDR3nt: TGTGCCAGCAGTGAGAGGGGCACCGGGGAGCTGTTTTTT

abundance: NA
j_gene: TRBJ2-3
d_gene: TRBD2
v_gene: TRBV27
CDR3aa: CASSFLGTSGRSSSTDTQYF
CDR3nt: TGTGCCAGCAGTTTCCTGGGGACTAGCGGGCGTTCCTCTAGCACAGATACGCAGTATTTT

abundance: NA
j_gene: TRBJ2-3
d_gene: NA
v_gene: TRBV18
CDR3aa: CASSPRQEVSTDTQYF
CDR3nt: TGTGCCAGCTCACCGCGGCAGGAAGTTAGCACAGATACGCAGTATTTT

abundance: few
j_gene: TRBJ1-2
d_gene: NA
v_gene: TRBV6-6
CDR3aa: CASSARMGGYTF
CDR3nt: TGTGCCAGCAGTGCCAGGATGGGTGGCTACACCTTC

abundance: NA
j_gene: TRBJ1-5
d_gene: TRBD1
v_gene: TRBV18
CDR3aa: CASSPSPTGGGQPQHF
CDR3nt: TGTGCCAGCTCACCGAGCCCTACAGGGGGCGGTCAGCCCCAGCATTTT

abundance: NA
j_gene: TRBJ2-7
d_gene: TRBD1
v_gene: TRBV5-1
CDR3aa: CASSPNPLGQGVYEQYF
CDR3nt: TGCGCCAGCAGCCCGAATCCCCTGGGCCAGGGGGTGTACGAGCAGTACTTC

abundance: NA
j_gene: TRBJ2-7
d_gene: TRBD1
v_gene: TRBV27
CDR3aa: CASRKTRDRVFYEQYF
CDR3nt: TGTGCCAGCAGAAAAACCCGGGACAGGGTGTTTTACGAGCAGTACTTC

abundance: once
j_gene: TRBJ2-3
d_gene: TRBD2
v_gene: TRBV16
CDR3aa: CASSQFRTGGPTDTQYF
CDR3nt: TGTGCCAGCAGCCAATTTAGAACGGGAGGGCCGACAGATACGCAGTATTTT

abundance: NA
j_gene: TRBJ2-1
d_gene: TRBD2
v_gene: TRBV27
CDR3aa: CASSLAGGSITEQFF
CDR3nt: TGTGCCAGCAGTTTAGCGGGAGGGAGTATCACTGAGCAGTTCTTC